This T cell receptor (beta chain) was sequenced for a study of T cells after yellow fever vaccination. Study-wide background: In the case of low-cell-number fractions, SMART-Seq v4 Ultra Low Input was used for preparation.

This clonotype showed up many times. Its antigen is currently unknown. The study, taken as a whole, reports: Some clonotypes, a small share, were shared between CD4 and CD8 compartments. The secondary response peaked faster, at day 5 versus 15, but was weaker. A large majority of primary-vaccination clones showed up again after the booster (approximately 95% CD4, around 90% CD8).

TCRdb redid the calling of the 5' RACE reads with MiXCR, one entry per CDR3 protein. The sample contains some 260,000 distinct CDR3 sequences, about 5% of which appear only once. The material was CD4+ T cells sorted from PBMCs, obtained on the day of the yellow fever booster vaccination. The receptor's source is a man in his late teens or twenties who received the YFV17D yellow fever vaccine.

The CDR3 protein is CASSLAGGSTDTQYF. CDR3 bases: TGCGCCAGCAGTCTTGCGGGGGGGAGCACAGATACGCAGTATTTT. The chain carries TRBV10-2 and TRBJ2-3; TRBD2 agrees at 9 bases. The germline gives CDR1 WSHSY, CDR2 SAAADI. Trimming at V came to 5 bases and at J to 0 bases, leaving 3 bases not matched to a gene. This CDR3 is built from 15 residues.